This TCR beta chain was observed in a study of T cells in pancreatic ductal adenocarcinoma. Sequencing used immunoSEQ multiplex PCR; TCRdb keeps in-frame clones, though not all of them. The profile shows about 11,000 clones, 86% of them singletons. Surgery without prior neoadjuvant therapy was the treatment of the selected pancreatic ductal adenocarcinoma patients. Study results and limitations: Mean clonality was about 0.12 in tumors and 0.065 to 0.075 in blood, not significantly different. Tumors hold more CD45RO+ effector T cells, which may bias toward lower diversity. Results skew toward the minority of patients with early-stage disease.

With respect to this clone: The antigen is unknown.

Deletions cut 6 bases from V and 4 bases from J, with 15 bases between. The CDR3 is 14 residues long. Germline-derived CDR1 and CDR2 are MNHNS and SASEGT. This clonotype was obtained from a human donor with pancreatic ductal adenocarcinoma. What was sequenced was PBMCs. This chain joins TRBV6-1 and TRBJ1-2, with D perhaps matching TRBD1 (5 bases). The DNA of the CDR3 is TGTGCCAGCAGAGCAGGGATGGACCTCTATGGCTACACCTTC. The encoded protein is CASRAGMDLYGYTF.